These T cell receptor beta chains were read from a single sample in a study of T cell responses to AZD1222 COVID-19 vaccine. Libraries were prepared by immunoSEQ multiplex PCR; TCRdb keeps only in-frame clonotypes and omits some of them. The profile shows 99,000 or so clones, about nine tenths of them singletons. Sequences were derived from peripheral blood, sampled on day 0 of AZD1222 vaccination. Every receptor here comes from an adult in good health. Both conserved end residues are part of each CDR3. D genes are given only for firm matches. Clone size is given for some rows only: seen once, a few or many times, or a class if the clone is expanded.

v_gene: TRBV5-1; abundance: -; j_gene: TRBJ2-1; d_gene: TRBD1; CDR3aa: CASSEGQGNYNEQFF; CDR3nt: TGCGCCAGCAGCGAGGGACAGGGCAACTACAATGAGCAGTTCTTC
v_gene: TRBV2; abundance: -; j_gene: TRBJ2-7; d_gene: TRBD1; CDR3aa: CARAERDRGLDEQYF; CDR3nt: TGTGCCAGAGCAGAGCGGGACAGGGGGCTCGACGAGCAGTACTTC
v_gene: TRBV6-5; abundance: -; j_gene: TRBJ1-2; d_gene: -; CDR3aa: CASCPSRDRNYGYTF; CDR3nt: TGTGCCAGCTGTCCGTCGAGAGATAGAAACTATGGCTACACCTTC
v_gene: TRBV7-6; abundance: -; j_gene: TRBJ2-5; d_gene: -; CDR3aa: CASSAPMGLYQETQYF; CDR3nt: TGTGCCAGCAGCGCCCCGATGGGTTTGTACCAAGAGACCCAGTACTTC
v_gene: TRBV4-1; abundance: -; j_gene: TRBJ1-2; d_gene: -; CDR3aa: CASSPPVGFTGYTF; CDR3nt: TGCGCCAGCAGCCCCCCAGTGGGCTTCACTGGCTACACCTTC
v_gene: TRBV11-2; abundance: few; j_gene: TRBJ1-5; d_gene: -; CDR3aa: CASSLDWSSNQPQHF; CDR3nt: TGTGCCAGCAGCTTAGATTGGAGTAGCAATCAGCCCCAGCATTTT
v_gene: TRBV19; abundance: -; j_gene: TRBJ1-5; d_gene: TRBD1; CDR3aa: CASSSPSGTGGDQPQHF; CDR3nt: TGTGCCAGTAGTTCCCCTTCCGGGACAGGGGGCGATCAGCCCCAGCATTTT
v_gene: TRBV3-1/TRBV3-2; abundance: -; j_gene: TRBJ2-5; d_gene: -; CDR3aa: CASSLLPQQHQETQYF; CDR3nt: TGTGCCAGCAGCCTGTTACCACAACAACACCAAGAGACCCAGTACTTC
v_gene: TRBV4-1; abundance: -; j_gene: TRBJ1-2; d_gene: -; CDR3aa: CASSRLPGLLILSYTF; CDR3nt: TGCGCCAGCAGCAGACTACCGGGACTCTTAATTCTTAGCTACACCTTC
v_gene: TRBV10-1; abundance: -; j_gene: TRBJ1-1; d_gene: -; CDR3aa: CASSESGRANTEAFF; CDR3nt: TGCGCCAGCAGTGAGTCCGGCAGGGCGAACACTGAAGCTTTCTTT
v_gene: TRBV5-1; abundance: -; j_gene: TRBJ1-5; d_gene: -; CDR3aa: CASSWGGGNQPQHF; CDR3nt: TGCGCCAGCAGCTGGGGCGGGGGCAATCAGCCCCAGCATTTT
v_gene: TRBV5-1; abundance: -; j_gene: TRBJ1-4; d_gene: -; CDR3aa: CASSLAQGGEKLFF; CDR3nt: TGCGCCAGCAGCTTGGCCCAAGGAGGAGAAAAACTGTTTTTT
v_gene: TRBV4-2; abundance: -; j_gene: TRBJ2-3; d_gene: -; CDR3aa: CASSPEGPDGTDTQYF; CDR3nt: TGTGCCAGCAGCCCCGAGGGCCCGGACGGCACAGATACGCAGTATTTT
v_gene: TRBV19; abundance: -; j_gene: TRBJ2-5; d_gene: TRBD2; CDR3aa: CASSTRGGAGGREETQYF; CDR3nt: TGTGCCAGTAGTACTCGAGGAGGAGCGGGGGGCCGGGAAGAGACCCAGTACTTC
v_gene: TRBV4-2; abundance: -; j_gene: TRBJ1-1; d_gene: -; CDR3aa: CASSQDWGTFF; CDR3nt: TGTGCCAGCAGCCAAGATTGGGGGACTTTCTTT
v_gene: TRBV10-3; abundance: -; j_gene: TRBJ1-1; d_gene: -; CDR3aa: CAVREIGDTEAFF; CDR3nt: TGTGCCGTAAGGGAGATTGGGGACACTGAAGCTTTCTTT
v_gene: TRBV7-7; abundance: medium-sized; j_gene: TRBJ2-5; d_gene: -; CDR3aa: CASSPSPRSQETQYF; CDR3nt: TGTGCCAGCAGCCCTAGCCCCCGAAGCCAAGAGACCCAGTACTTC
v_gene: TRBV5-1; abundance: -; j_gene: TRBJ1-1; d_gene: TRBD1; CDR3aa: CASSLTDRKSTWGAFF; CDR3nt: TGCGCCAGCAGCTTGACGGACAGGAAATCGACGTGGGGGGCTTTCTTT
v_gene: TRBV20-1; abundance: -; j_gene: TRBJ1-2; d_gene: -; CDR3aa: CSASQADRGYTF; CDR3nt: TGCAGTGCTAGTCAAGCAGATCGGGGCTACACCTTC
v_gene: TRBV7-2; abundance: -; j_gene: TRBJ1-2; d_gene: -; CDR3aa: CASSLALSRADGYTF; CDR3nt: TGTGCCAGCAGCTTAGCGCTATCCAGGGCGGATGGCTACACCTTC